One and the same sample provided the 20 T cell receptor beta chains below, sequenced in a study of T cell changes during pregnancy in multiple sclerosis. Clones were sequenced by immunoSEQ multiplex PCR, and TCRdb holds only the in-frame ones, with some missing. This repertoire shows 15,000 to 19,000 clones, around 83% found once; its top ten account for roughly 17%. Sequenced here: CD8+ T cells from peripheral blood mononuclear cells, sampled after pregnancy. The receptors here all came from a female donor in good health, enrolled as a control in a pregnancy study.

V is TRBV6-1 and J is TRBJ2-1, with TRBD2 identical over 7 bases. V dropped 0 bases and J dropped 14; count of bases not matched to a gene: 7. Germline assignment: CDR1 MNHNS and CDR2 SASEGT. The CDR3 is 13 residues long. CDR3 region: CASSEAQKGREFF. The CDR3 DNA reads as TGTGCCAGCAGTGAAGCCCAGAAAGGGAGGGAGTTCTTC.

This rearrangement joins TRBV7-6 to TRBJ2-7; D is unresolved. The CDR3 sequence is 12 residues long. The ends were cut back, 4 bases at V and 3 bases at J, with 7 bases in the middle. The germline V gene encodes CDR1 SGHVS and CDR2 FNYEAQ. The CDR3 sequence is CASSSVYYEQYF. CDR3 DNA sequence: TGTGCCAGCAGCTCGGTGTACTACGAGCAGTACTTC.

V usage is TRBV25-1 and J usage is TRBJ2-7, with D perhaps TRBD1 (5 bases). CDR1 and CDR2 from the germline V gene are MGHDK and SYGVNS. This CDR3 contains 14 residues. The ends were cut back, 4 bases at V and 0 bases at J, with 10 bases in the middle. CDR3 bases: TGTGCCAGCAGTGCAGGGTATGGCTCCTACGAGCAGTACTTC. Translation: CASSAGYGSYEQYF.

On this clone: At one boundary the junction diverges from the germline segment, which might be a read error. This chain links TRBV6-4 with TRBJ2-1; a weak D match, TRBD2 (6 bases). The CDR3 extends over 14 amino acids. In germline, CDR1 is MRHNA, CDR2 SNTAGT. The CDR3 DNA sequence: TGTGCCAGCAGTTACTCGGAGGGACCCCGTGAGCAGTTCTTC. The encoded protein is CASSYSEGPREQFF.

The gene calls are TRBV19 and TRBJ2-6; D gene unclear. This CDR3 region has 15 residues. The V end was cut by 3 bases, the J end by 0 bases, with 6 bases between. Germline V CDR1 and CDR2: LNHDA, SQIVND (reference sequence). CDR3 residues: CASSMAVSGANVLTF. DNA for the CDR3: TGTGCCAGTAGTATGGCGGTCTCTGGGGCCAACGTCCTGACTTTC.

The chain combines TRBV7-8 with TRBJ1-5, with 10 bases matching TRBD1. V lost 0 bases and J lost 7; bases outside the gene matches: 0. This CDR3 has 14 residues. Germline CDR1 and CDR2: SGHVS and FQNEAQ. The CDR3 sequence is CASSLADRGQPQHF. In DNA, the CDR3 is TGTGCCAGCAGCTTAGCGGACAGGGGGCAGCCCCAGCATTTT.

This clone was observed once. V usage is TRBV9 and J usage is TRBJ1-2, with no clear D. The CDR3 sequence is 12 residues long. V was trimmed by 5 bases and J by 4 bases, leaving 9 bases between them. Germline assignment: CDR1 SGDLS and CDR2 YYNGEE. The CDR3 protein is CASSAESYGYTF. CDR3 DNA: TGTGCCAGCAGTGCGGAAAGCTATGGCTACACCTTC.

This chain links TRBV13 with TRBJ2-1; 7 bases are shared with TRBD2. Germline V lookup: CDR1 PRHDT, CDR2 FYEKMQ (reference sequence). V gave up 3 bases and J gave up 5 bases; unmatched junction bases: 4. CDR3 length: 14 amino acids. The CDR3: CASSFMLADNEQFF. The CDR3 bases are TGTGCCAGCAGCTTTATGCTAGCGGACAATGAGCAGTTCTTC.

This chain joins TRBV11-3 and TRBJ1-5; possible D gene TRBD1, 6 bases. The CDR3 length is 16 residues. V was cut by 4 bases and J by 6 bases, with 19 bases left in between. Germline V lookup: CDR1 SGHNT, CDR2 YENEEA. CDR3 region: CASSYPGRGGRQPQHF. The CDR3 coding sequence is TGTGCCAGCAGCTACCCCGGCAGGGGCGGGCGTCAGCCCCAGCATTTT.

J is TRBJ2-7 and V is TRBV5-1, with 9 bases matching TRBD1. Germline lookup yields CDR1 SGHRS and CDR2 YFSETQ. The CDR3 sequence is 14 residues long. Trimming took 4 bases from V and 1 from J; bases not matched to a gene: 3. The CDR3 DNA reads as TGCGCCAGCAGCACTGGACAGGGGTCCTACGAGCAGTACTTC. Its translation: CASSTGQGSYEQYF.

This rearrangement joins TRBV15 to TRBJ2-7, with 8 bases that match TRBD2. The germline gives CDR1 LNHNV, CDR2 YYDKDF (reference sequence). CDR3 size: 16 residues. V shed 1 base, J shed 3 bases, and the junction held 8 bases outside the gene matches. The CDR3 loop reads CATSRVPTSVNYEQYF. Written as DNA, the CDR3 is TGTGCCACCAGCAGAGTCCCGACTAGCGTTAACTACGAGCAGTACTTC.

V usage is TRBV28 and J usage is TRBJ1-5, with 9 positions matching TRBD1. V dropped 2 bases and J dropped 4; count of bases not matched to a gene: 3. This CDR3 is 15 amino acids long. CDR1 and CDR2 from the germline V gene are MDHEN and SYDVKM. CDR3 coding DNA: TGTGCCAGCAGTTTAGGGGACAGGGCAAATCAGCCCCAGCATTTT. Its protein product is CASSLGDRANQPQHF.

The rearrangement uses TRBV7-2 and TRBJ2-1, with D tentatively TRBD1 (7 bases). V shed 4 bases and J shed 0 bases, with 16 bases lying between them. Germline lookup yields CDR1 SGHTA and CDR2 FQGNSA. This CDR3 contains 17 residues. CDR3 sequence: CASSSFGGDSSYNEQFF. The CDR3 bases are TGTGCCAGCAGCTCCTTTGGCGGGGACAGCTCCTACAATGAGCAGTTCTTC.

About this clone: This sample also contains other DNA sequences that code for the same CDR3. V gene TRBV9 combines with J gene TRBJ2-3; D remains ambiguous. V was clipped by 0 bases and J by 1 base, with 3 bases between them. Looked up from germline, CDR1 is SGDLS and CDR2 is YYNGEE. The length of the CDR3 is 13 residues. CDR3 in amino acids: CASSVGGTDTQYF. The CDR3 nucleotides are TGTGCCAGCAGCGTAGGAGGCACAGATACGCAGTATTTT.

This clone was seen once. V usage is TRBV12-5 and J usage is TRBJ2-2; possible D gene TRBD1, 5 bases. The CDR3 extends over 15 amino acids. Germline lookup yields CDR1 LGHNT and CDR2 FRNRAP. Trimming pared 1 base from V and 1 base from J, leaving 7 bases between. This CDR3 is CASGLADKNTGELFF. CDR3 nucleotides: TGTGCTAGTGGTTTGGCGGACAAGAACACCGGGGAGCTGTTTTTT. Full variable domain (rest looked up from reference TRBV12-5 and TRBJ2-2): DARVTQTPRHKVTEMGQEVTMRCQPILGHNTVFWYRQTMMQGLELLAYFRNRAPLDDSGMPKDRFSAEMPDATLATLKIQPSEPRDSAVYFCASGLADKNTGELFFGEGSRLTVL.

This clone was detected only once. This chain links TRBV7-9 with TRBJ2-7, with 11 bases aligning to TRBD2. V shed 5 bases, J shed 2 bases, and the junction held 14 bases outside the gene matches. The germline gives CDR1 SEHNR, CDR2 FQNEAQ (reference sequence). The CDR3 loop spans 18 amino acids. CDR3: CASSGQGTGLADPYEQYF. DNA of the CDR3: TGTGCCAGCAGCGGACAGGGGACGGGACTAGCGGACCCCTACGAGCAGTACTTC. The whole variable domain, remainder taken from reference TRBV7-9 and TRBJ2-7, is DTGVSQNPRHKITKRGQNVTFRCDPISEHNRLYWYRQTLGQGPEFLTYFQNEAQLEKSRLLSDRFSAERPKGSFSTLEIQRTEQGDSAMYLCASSGQGTGLADPYEQYFGPGTRLTVT.

The chain has TRBV7-8 and TRBJ2-7; a weak D match, TRBD1 (6 bases). The CDR3 spans 14 residues. V was cut by 2 bases and J by 4 bases, with 12 bases left in between. Germline lookup yields CDR1 SGHVS and CDR2 FQNEAQ. Written as DNA, the CDR3 is TGTGCCAGCAGCTTACGAGGGGGTTTTTACGAGCAGTACTTC. Translated, it gives CASSLRGGFYEQYF.

The CDR3 sequence: CASWTGGNTIYF. The CDR3 bases are TGTGCCAGCTGGACAGGGGGAAACACCATATATTTT. The chain joins TRBV10-3 to TRBJ1-3; 8 nucleotides line up with TRBD1. Trimming removed 10 bases from V and 4 bases from J; junction bases left unmatched: 3. The CDR3 is made up of 12 amino acids. The V gene's germline CDR1 is ENHRY and CDR2 SYGVKD.

The chain carries TRBV5-1 and TRBJ1-3; 9 bases line up with TRBD1. CDR3 size: 15 residues. Germline-derived CDR1 and CDR2 are SGHRS and YFSETQ. V trimming: 0 bases; J trimming: 3 bases; junction bases outside the gene matches: 1. CDR3 sequence (DNA): TGCGCCAGCAGCTTGGACAGGGGGCTTGGAAACACCATATATTTT. The encoded protein is CASSLDRGLGNTIYF.

This rearrangement joins TRBV28 to TRBJ2-1; 11 bases map to TRBD2. The CDR3 loop spans 16 amino acids. With V trimmed by 6 bases and J by 7 bases, 11 bases remained unmatched. The germline CDR1 and CDR2 sequences are MDHEN and SYDVKM. The CDR3 DNA sequence: TGTGCCAGCAGCCTAATGGGTAGCGGGAGGGGGAATGAGCAGTTCTTC. This encodes CASSLMGSGRGNEQFF. The full variable domain, its missing parts supplied by reference TRBV28 and TRBJ2-1, is DVKVTQSSRYLVKRTGEKVFLECVQDMDHENMFWYRQDPGLGLRLIYFSYDVKMKEKGDIPEGYSVSREKKERFSLILESASTNQTSMYLCASSLMGSGRGNEQFFGPGTRLTVL.